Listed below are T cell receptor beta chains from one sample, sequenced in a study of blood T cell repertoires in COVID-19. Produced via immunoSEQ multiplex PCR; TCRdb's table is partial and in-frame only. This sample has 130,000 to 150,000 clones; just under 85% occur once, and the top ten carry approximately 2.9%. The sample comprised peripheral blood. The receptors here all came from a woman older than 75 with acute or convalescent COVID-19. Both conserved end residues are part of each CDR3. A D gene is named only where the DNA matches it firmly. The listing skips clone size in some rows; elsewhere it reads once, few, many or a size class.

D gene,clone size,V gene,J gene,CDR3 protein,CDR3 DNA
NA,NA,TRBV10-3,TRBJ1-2,CAITLGHNYGYTF,TGTGCCATCACCTTGGGACATAACTATGGCTACACCTTC
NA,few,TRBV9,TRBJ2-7,CASSPGGTDSYEQYF,TGTGCCAGCAGCCCGGGGGGGACAGACTCCTACGAGCAGTACTTC
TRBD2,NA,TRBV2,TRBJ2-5,CASSASGGARETQYF,TGTGCCAGCAGTGCTAGCGGGGGGGCTAGGGAGACCCAGTACTTC
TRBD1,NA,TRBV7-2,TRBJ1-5,CASSFYPGQGTQPQHF,TGTGCCAGCAGCTTTTATCCGGGACAGGGGACTCAGCCCCAGCATTTT
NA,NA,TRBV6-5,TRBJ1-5,CASSPTGYSNQPQHF,TGTGCCAGCAGTCCGACAGGTTATAGCAATCAGCCCCAGCATTTT
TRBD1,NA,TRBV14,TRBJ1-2,CASSPRQGWTNYGYTF,TGTGCCAGCAGCCCCCGACAGGGATGGACTAACTATGGCTACACCTTC
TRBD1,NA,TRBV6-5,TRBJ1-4,CASSFQPGQGSEKLFF,TGTGCCAGCAGTTTTCAACCCGGACAGGGAAGTGAAAAACTGTTTTTT
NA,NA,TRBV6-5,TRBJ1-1,CASTASTGVRTEAFF,TGTGCCAGCACAGCCAGTACGGGGGTGCGGACTGAAGCTTTCTTT
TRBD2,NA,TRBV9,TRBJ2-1,CASSVGGGGTEQFF,TGTGCCAGCAGCGTAGGTGGCGGGGGAACTGAGCAGTTCTTC
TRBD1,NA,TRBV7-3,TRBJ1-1,CASSALGQGNTEAFF,TGTGCCAGCAGCGCTCTGGGACAGGGGAACACTGAAGCTTTCTTT
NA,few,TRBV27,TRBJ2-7,CASSYRNEQYF,TGTGCCAGCAGCTACAGGAACGAGCAGTACTTC
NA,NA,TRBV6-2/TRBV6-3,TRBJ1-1,CASSSLAENTEAFF,TGTGCCAGCAGTTCCCTCGCAGAGAACACTGAAGCTTTCTTT
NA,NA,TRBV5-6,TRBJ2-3,CASSSRGRLADTQYF,TGTGCCAGCAGCTCCCGAGGAAGGCTAGCGGATACGCAGTATTTT
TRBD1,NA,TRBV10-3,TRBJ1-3,CAIGQGAGNTIYF,TGTGCCATCGGACAGGGGGCTGGAAACACCATATATTTT
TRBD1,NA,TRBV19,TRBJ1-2,CASSIPRQGRDGYTF,TGTGCCAGTAGTATACCCCGACAGGGGCGGGATGGCTACACCTTC
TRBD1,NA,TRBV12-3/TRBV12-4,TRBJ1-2,CASSRGLLGYTF,TGTGCCAGCAGCAGGGGGCTTCTTGGCTACACCTTC
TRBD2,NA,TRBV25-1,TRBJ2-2,CASSKRGGRDTGELFF,TGTGCCAGCAGTAAACGGGGGGGCCGGGACACCGGGGAGCTGTTTTTT
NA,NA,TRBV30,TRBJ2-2,CAWSVGADSNTNTGELFF,TGTGCCTGGAGTGTAGGCGCGGACTCGAATACTAACACCGGGGAGCTGTTTTTT
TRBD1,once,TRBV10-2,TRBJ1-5,CASSELDRQPQHF,TGCGCCAGCAGTGAGTTGGACAGGCAGCCCCAGCATTTT
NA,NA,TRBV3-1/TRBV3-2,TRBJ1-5,CASSPDPQDQPQHF,TGTGCCAGCAGTCCTGACCCACAGGACCAGCCCCAGCATTTT
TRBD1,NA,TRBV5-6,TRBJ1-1,CASTHSRDRGGTEAFF,TGTGCCAGCACCCATTCCCGGGACAGGGGGGGAACTGAAGCTTTCTTT
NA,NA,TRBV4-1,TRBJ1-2,CASSRVGAEYGYTF,TGCGCCAGCAGCCGCGTCGGAGCTGAGTATGGCTACACCTTC
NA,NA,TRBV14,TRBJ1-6,CASSPRGNSPLHF,TGTGCCAGCAGCCCCAGGGGAAATTCACCCCTCCACTTT
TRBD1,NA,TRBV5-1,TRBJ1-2,CASSFGTDYGYTF,TGCGCCAGCAGCTTCGGGACAGACTATGGCTACACCTTC
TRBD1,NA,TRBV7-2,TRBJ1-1,CASSVHRAGQGEAFF,TGTGCCAGCAGCGTTCATAGGGCGGGACAGGGTGAAGCTTTCTTT
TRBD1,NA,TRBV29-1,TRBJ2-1,CSADRDRGQEQFF,TGCAGCGCAGACCGGGACAGGGGGCAGGAGCAGTTCTTC
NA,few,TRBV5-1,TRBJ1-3,CASSLEPSGNTIYF,TGCGCCAGCAGCTTGGAGCCTTCTGGAAACACCATATATTTT
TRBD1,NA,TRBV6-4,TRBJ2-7,CASRNRDRAGYEQYF,TGTGCCAGCAGGAACCGGGACAGGGCGGGGTACGAGCAGTACTTC
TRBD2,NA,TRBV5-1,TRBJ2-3,CASSKAQRGGLDTQYF,TGCGCCAGCAGCAAAGCGCAGCGGGGGGGATTAGATACGCAGTATTTT
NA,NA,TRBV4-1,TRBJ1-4,CASSQEGNLQDKGKLFF,TGCGCCAGCAGCCAAGAGGGGAATTTACAGGATAAGGGAAAACTGTTTTTT
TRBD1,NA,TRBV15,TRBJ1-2,CATSRGTTGAYGYTF,TGTGCCACCAGCAGAGGTACGACAGGGGCCTATGGCTACACCTTC
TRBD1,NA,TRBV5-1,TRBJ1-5,CASRDRGDSNQPQHF,TGCGCCAGCAGGGACAGGGGGGACAGCAATCAGCCCCAGCATTTT
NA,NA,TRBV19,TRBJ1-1,CASSMVDSGTEAFF,TGTGCCAGTAGTATGGTCGACAGTGGGACTGAAGCTTTCTTT
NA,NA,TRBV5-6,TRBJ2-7,CASSLTESYEQYF,TGTGCCAGCAGCTTGACAGAGTCCTACGAGCAGTACTTC
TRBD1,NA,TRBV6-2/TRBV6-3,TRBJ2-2,CASSSRTGGITGELFF,TGTGCCAGCAGTTCCCGGACAGGGGGAATCACCGGGGAGCTGTTTTTT
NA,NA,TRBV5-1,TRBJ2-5,CASSAPGGFETQYF,TGCGCCAGCAGCGCGCCTGGGGGCTTCGAGACCCAGTACTTC
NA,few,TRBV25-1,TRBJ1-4,CASSSSRGYTEKLFF,TGTGCCAGCAGTTCATCCAGGGGATACACCGAAAAACTGTTTTTT
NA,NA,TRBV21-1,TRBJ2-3,CASSKVKGRGTDTQYF,TGTGCCAGCAGCAAGGTTAAAGGGAGAGGCACAGATACGCAGTATTTT
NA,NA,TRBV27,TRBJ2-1,CASSLLWGRRNEQFF,TGTGCCAGCAGTTTGCTATGGGGGCGACGGAATGAGCAGTTCTTC
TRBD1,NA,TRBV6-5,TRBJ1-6,CASSQGQGAHF,TGTGCCAGCAGCCAGGGACAGGGTGCCCACTTT
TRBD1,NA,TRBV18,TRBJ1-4,CASSPITGVGEKLFF,TGTGCCAGCTCACCAATCACAGGGGTTGGGGAAAAACTGTTTTTT
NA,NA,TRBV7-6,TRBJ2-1,CASSLTSGPSSSYNEQFF,TGTGCCAGCAGCTTAACCAGCGGGCCCTCCAGCTCCTACAATGAGCAGTTCTTC
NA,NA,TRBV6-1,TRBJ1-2,CASSEYGSYGYTF,TGTGCCAGCAGTGAATATGGTAGCTATGGCTACACCTTC
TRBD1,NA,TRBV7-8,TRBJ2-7,CASSLTGTYEQYF,TGTGCCAGCAGCTTGACAGGGACCTACGAGCAGTACTTC
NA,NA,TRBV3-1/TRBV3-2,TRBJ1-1,CASSAPLGEGNTEAFF,TGTGCCAGCAGCGCGCCCCTGGGGGAGGGGAACACTGAAGCTTTCTTT
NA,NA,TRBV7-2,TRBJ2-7,CASSSRGAYEQYF,TGTGCCAGCAGCTCCAGGGGGGCCTACGAGCAGTACTTC
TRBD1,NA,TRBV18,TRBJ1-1,CASSAGQLSEAFF,TGTGCCAGCTCCGCGGGACAGTTAAGTGAAGCTTTCTTT
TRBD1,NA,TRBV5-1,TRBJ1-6,CASSLTGTATNSPLHF,TGCGCCAGCAGCCTCACCGGGACAGCGACCAATTCACCCCTCCACTTT
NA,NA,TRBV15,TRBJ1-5,CATSSGIRGGNQPQHF,TGTGCCACCAGCAGTGGAATCAGGGGAGGCAATCAGCCCCAGCATTTT
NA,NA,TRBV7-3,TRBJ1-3,CASSLVGPGNTIYF,TGTGCCAGCAGCTTGGTGGGGCCTGGAAACACCATATATTTT
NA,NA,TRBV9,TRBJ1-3,CASTQSSGNTIYF,TGTGCCAGCACACAGAGCTCTGGAAACACCATATATTTT
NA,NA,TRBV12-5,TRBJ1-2,CASGSSGVGLLGYTF,TGTGCTAGTGGTTCCTCAGGGGTGGGTCTCTTGGGCTACACCTTC
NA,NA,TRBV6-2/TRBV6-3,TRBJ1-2,CASSYGGTNYGYTF,TGTGCCAGCAGTTACGGCGGGACTAACTATGGCTACACCTTC
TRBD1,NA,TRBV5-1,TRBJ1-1,CASRIGQGGTEAFF,TGCGCCAGCAGGATCGGACAGGGGGGAACTGAAGCTTTCTTT
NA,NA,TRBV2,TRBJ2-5,CASSFGQQETQYF,TGTGCCAGCAGTTTTGGGCAGCAAGAGACCCAGTACTTC
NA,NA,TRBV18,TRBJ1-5,CASQRNRNSNQPQHF,TGTGCCAGCCAACGGAACAGAAATAGCAATCAGCCCCAGCATTTT